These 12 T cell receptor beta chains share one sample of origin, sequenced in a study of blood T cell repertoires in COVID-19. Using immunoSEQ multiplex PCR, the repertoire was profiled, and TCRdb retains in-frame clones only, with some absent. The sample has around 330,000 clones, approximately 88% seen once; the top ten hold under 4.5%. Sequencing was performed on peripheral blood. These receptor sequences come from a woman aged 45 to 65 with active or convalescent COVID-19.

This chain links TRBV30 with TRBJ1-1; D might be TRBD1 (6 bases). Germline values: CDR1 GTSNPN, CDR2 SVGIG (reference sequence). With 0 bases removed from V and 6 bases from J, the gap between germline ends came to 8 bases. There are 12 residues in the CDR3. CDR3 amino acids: CAWSVRTAEAFF. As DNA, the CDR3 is TGTGCCTGGAGTGTCCGGACAGCTGAAGCTTTCTTT.

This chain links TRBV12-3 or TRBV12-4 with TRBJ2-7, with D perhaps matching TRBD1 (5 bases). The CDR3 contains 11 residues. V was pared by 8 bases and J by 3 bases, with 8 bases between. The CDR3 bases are TGTGCCAGCGGGGCAAACTACGAGCAGTACTTC. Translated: CASGANYEQYF.

The CDR3 nucleotides are TGTGCCAGCAGCCTTCCGGGACAGGGGTTGGGCGCAACTAATGAAAAACTGTTTTTT. Its protein product is CASSLPGQGLGATNEKLFF. The chain links TRBV7-6 to TRBJ1-4; 10 bases are shared with TRBD1. Trimming cost V 5 bases and J 0 bases; bases outside gene matches: 12. Germline-derived CDR1 and CDR2 are SGHVS and FNYEAQ. The length of the CDR3 is 19 residues.

The CDR3, as DNA: TGTGCCTGGAGTCCCCAGGGAGGGGACGACGAGCAGTACTTC. Encoded protein: CAWSPQGGDDEQYF. V usage is TRBV30 and J usage is TRBJ2-7; 7 bases are shared with TRBD2. V dropped 2 bases and J dropped 5; count of bases not matched to a gene: 9. CDR3 length: 14 residues. In germline, CDR1 is GTSNPN, CDR2 SVGIG (reference sequence). Full variable domain (missing parts from reference TRBV30 and TRBJ2-7): SQTIHQWPATLVQPVGSPLSLECTVEGTSNPNLYWYRQAAGRGLQLLFYSVGIGQISSEVPQNLSASRPQDRQFILSSKKLLLSDSGFYLCAWSPQGGDDEQYFGPGTRLTVT.

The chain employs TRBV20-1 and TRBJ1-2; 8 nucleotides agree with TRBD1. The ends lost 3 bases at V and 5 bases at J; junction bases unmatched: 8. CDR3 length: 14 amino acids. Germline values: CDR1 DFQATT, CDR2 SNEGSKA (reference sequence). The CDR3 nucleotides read TGCAGTGCTAGTAGGGAGGACAGGGAGTATGGCTACACCTTC. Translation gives CSASREDREYGYTF.

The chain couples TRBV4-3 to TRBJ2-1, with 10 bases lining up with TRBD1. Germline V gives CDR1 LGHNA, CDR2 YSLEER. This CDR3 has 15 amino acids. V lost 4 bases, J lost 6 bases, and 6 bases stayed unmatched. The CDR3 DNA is TGCGCCAGCAGCCTCGGGACAGGGGAAGGCAATGAGCAGTTCTTC. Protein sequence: CASSLGTGEGNEQFF.

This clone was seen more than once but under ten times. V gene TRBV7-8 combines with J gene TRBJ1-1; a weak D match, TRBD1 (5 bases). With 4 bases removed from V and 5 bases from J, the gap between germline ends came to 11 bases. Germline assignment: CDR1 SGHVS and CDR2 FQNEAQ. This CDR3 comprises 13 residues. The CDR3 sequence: CASSSGEWTEAFF. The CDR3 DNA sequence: TGTGCCAGCAGCTCGGGGGAATGGACTGAAGCTTTCTTT.

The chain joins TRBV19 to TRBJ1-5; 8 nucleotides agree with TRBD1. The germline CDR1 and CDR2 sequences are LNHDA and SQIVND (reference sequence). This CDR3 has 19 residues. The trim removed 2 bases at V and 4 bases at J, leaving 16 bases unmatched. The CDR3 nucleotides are TGTGCCAGTAGTATAACTCGAGCCGGAACAGGGGGTCGTAATCAGCCCCAGCATTTT. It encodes CASSITRAGTGGRNQPQHF.

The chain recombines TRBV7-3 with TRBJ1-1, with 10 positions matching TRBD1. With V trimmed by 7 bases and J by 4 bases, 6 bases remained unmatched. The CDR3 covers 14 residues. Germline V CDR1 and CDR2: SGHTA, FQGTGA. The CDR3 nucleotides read TGTGCCAGCAAACGGGACAGGGGTACCACTGAAGCTTTCTTT. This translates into CASKRDRGTTEAFF.

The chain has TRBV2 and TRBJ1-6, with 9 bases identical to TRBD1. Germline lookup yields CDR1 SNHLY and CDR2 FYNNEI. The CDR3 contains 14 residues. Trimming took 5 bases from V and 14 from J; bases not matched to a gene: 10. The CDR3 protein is CASSKTGGIPALHF. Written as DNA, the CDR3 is TGTGCCAGCAGTAAGACAGGGGGGATTCCGGCCCTCCACTTT.

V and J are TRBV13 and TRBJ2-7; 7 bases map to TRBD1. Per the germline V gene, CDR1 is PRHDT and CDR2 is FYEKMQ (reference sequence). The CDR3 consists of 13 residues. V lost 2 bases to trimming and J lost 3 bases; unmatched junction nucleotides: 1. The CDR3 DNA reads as TGTGCCAGCAGCTTAAGACAGGGCTACGAGCAGTACTTC. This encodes CASSLRQGYEQYF. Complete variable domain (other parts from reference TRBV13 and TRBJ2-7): AAGVIQSPRHLIKEKRETATLKCYPIPRHDTVYWYQQGPGQDPQFLISFYEKMQSDKGSIPDRFSAQQFSDYHSELNMSSLELGDSALYFCASSLRQGYEQYFGPGTRLTVT.

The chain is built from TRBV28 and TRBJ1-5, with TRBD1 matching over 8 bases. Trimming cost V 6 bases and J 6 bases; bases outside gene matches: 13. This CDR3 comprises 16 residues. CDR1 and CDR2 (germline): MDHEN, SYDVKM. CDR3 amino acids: CASSRPGQGEGQPQHF. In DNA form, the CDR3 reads TGTGCCAGCAGCCGACCTGGACAGGGCGAAGGTCAGCCCCAGCATTTT. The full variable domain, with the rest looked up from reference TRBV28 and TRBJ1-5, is DVKVTQSSRYLVKRTGEKVFLECVQDMDHENMFWYRQDPGLGLRLIYFSYDVKMKEKGDIPEGYSVSREKKERFSLILESASTNQTSMYLCASSRPGQGEGQPQHFGDGTRLSIL.